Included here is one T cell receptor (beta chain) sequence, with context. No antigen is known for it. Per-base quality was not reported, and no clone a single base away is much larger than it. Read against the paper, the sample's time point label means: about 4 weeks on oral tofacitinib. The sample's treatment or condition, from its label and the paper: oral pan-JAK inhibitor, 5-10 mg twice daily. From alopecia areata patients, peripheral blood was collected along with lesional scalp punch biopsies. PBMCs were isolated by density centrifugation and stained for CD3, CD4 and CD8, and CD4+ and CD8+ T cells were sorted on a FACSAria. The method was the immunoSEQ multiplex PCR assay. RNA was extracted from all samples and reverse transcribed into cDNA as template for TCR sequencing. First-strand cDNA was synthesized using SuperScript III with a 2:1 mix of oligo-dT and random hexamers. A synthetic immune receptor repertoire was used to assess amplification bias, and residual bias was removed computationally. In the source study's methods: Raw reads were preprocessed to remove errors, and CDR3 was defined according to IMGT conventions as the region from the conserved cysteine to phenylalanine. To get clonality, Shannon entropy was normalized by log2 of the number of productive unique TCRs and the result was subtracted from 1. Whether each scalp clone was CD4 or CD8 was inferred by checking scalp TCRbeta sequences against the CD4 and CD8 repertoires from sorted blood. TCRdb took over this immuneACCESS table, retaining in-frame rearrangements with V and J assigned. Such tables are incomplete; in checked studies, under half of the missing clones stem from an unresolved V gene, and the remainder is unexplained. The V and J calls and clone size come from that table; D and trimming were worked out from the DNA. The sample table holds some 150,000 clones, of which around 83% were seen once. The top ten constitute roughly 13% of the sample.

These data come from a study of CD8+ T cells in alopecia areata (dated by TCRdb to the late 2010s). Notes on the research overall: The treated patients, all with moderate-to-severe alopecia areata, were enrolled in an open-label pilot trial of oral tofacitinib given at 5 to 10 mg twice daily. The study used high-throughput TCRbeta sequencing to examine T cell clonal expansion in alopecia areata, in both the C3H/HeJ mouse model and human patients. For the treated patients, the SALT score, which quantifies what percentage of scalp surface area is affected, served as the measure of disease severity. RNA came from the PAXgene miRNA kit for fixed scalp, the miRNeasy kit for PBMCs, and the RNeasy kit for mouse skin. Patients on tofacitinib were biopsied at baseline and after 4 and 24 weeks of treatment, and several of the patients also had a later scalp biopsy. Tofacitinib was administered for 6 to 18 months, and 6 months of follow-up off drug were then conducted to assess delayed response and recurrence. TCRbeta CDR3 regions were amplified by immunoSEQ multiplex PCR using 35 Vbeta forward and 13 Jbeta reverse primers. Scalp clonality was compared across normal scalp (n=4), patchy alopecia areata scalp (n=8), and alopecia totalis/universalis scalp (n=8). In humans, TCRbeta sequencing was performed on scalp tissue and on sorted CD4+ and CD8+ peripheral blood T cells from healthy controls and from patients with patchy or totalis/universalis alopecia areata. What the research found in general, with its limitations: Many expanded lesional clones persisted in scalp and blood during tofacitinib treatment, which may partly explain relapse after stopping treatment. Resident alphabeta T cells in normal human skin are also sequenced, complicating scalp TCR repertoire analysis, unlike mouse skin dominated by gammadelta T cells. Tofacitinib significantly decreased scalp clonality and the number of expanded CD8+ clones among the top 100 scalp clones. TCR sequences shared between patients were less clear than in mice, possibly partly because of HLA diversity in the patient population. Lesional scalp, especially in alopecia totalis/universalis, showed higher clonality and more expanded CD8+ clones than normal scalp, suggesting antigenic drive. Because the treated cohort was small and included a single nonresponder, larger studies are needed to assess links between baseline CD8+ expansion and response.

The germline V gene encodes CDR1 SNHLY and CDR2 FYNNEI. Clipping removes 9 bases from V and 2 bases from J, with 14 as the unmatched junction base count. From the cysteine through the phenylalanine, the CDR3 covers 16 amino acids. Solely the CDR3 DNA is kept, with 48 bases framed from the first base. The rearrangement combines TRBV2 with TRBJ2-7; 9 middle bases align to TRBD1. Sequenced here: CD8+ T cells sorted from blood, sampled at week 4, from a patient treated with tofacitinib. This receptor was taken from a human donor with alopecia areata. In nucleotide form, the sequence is TGTGCCAGTAACCTGGACCCGGGACAGGGAACCTACGAGCAGTACTTC. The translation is CASNLDPGQGTYEQYF. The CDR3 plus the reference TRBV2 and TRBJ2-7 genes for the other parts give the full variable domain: EPEVTQTPSHQVTQMGQEVILRCVPISNHLYFYWYRQILGQKVEFLVSFYNNEISEKSEIFDDQFSVERPDGSNFTLKIRSTKLEDSAMYFCASNLDPGQGTYEQYFGPGTRLTVT.